These 11 T cell receptor beta chains were sequenced from one sample in a study of vaccination effects on CD4 cells after COVID-19. The protocol was immunoSEQ multiplex PCR, while the TCRdb copy is restricted to in-frame clones and leaves out a portion. Of some 17,000 clones listed, more than 65% were seen once; the top ten hold about a fifth. Antigen-specific CD4+ T cells expanded by the ViraFEST assay with viral peptide pools were then sequenced. Investigators separated out CD4+ T cells once around 11 days of culture had passed. A positive SARS-CoV-2 PCR test fell between March and December 2020. Participants completed two doses of the BNT162b2 or mRNA-1273 vaccine. These receptors' antigens are unknown. The starting material was CD4+ T cells from PBMCs cultured with SARS-CoV-2 spike peptides, obtained after COVID-19 vaccination. The source of these receptors is a human donor who had a prior SARS-CoV-2 infection.

The chain links TRBV19 to TRBJ1-2, with TRBD1 as a possible D gene (6 bases). Per the germline V gene, CDR1 is LNHDA and CDR2 is SQIVND (reference sequence). V dropped 5 bases and J dropped 5 bases, with 12 bases sitting between them. This CDR3 has 13 residues. The CDR3, as DNA: TGTGCCAGTAGTTTACAGGGTGTATATGGCTACACCTTC. Translating gives CASSLQGVYGYTF. Variable domain in full (rest from reference TRBV19 and TRBJ1-2): DGGITQSPKYLFRKEGQNVTLSCEQNLNHDAMYWYRQDPGQGLRLIYYSQIVNDFQKGDIAEGYSVSREKKESFPLTVTSAQKNPTAFYLCASSLQGVYGYTFGSGTRLTVV.

This sequence joins TRBV11-3 and TRBJ1-6; D unresolved. CDR1 is SGHNT and CDR2 is YENEEA in the germline V gene. This CDR3 is 16 amino acids long. V was cut by 0 bases and J by 10 bases, with 16 bases left in between. Written as DNA, the CDR3 is TGTGCCAGCAGCTTAGATCATCGGGATTGGGGATCACCCCTCCACTTT. Translated, it gives CASSLDHRDWGSPLHF.

This clone is a singleton in its sample. The chain uses TRBV5-1 and TRBJ1-1; D may be TRBD1 (5 bases). Germline values: CDR1 SGHRS, CDR2 YFSETQ. The V end lost 4 bases, the J end lost 0 bases, and 10 bases lay between the germline ends. The CDR3 contains 14 residues. The CDR3 loop reads CASSLQGMNTEAFF. The CDR3 DNA sequence: TGCGCCAGCAGCCTGCAGGGCATGAACACTGAAGCTTTCTTT.

V usage is TRBV7-2 and J usage is TRBJ2-7, with D possibly TRBD1 on 7 matching bases. This CDR3 is 13 amino acids long. Trimming took 4 bases from V and 6 from J, leaving 13 bases between them. Germline assignment: CDR1 SGHTA and CDR2 FQGNSA. The CDR3 DNA reads TGTGCCAGCAGCTCCCGACAGGGAGGCGAGCAGTACTTC. Its protein is CASSSRQGGEQYF.

This clone came up once. The V call is TRBV20-1, the J call TRBJ2-3, with 7 bases lining up with TRBD2. CDR1 DFQATT and CDR2 SNEGSKA come from the germline V gene (reference sequence). The CDR3 extends over 15 amino acids. V shed 3 bases, J shed 6 bases, and the junction held 12 bases outside the gene matches. In DNA, the CDR3 is TGCAGTGCTAGTTCCCTCCGGGACTACGATGATACGCAGTATTTT. It specifies CSASSLRDYDDTQYF.

This clone was counted only a few times. The chain links TRBV7-9 to TRBJ1-2; 11 bases are a match to TRBD1. Unmatched junction bases numbered 1, after V lost 4 bases and J lost 3 bases. The CDR3 loop spans 14 amino acids. Germline CDR1 and CDR2: SEHNR and FQNEAQ (reference sequence). For the CDR3, the DNA is TGTGCCAGCAGCTGGGGACAGGGGGACTATGGCTACACCTTC. Translation gives CASSWGQGDYGYTF. The entire variable domain, with the rest obtained from reference TRBV7-9 and TRBJ1-2, is as follows: DTGVSQNPRHKITKRGQNVTFRCDPISEHNRLYWYRQTLGQGPEFLTYFQNEAQLEKSRLLSDRFSAERPKGSFSTLEIQRTEQGDSAMYLCASSWGQGDYGYTFGSGTRLTVV.

V usage is TRBV19 and J usage is TRBJ1-2; 9 bases match TRBD1. The CDR3 runs 16 residues. Germline V gene sequence: CDR1 LNHDA, CDR2 SQIVND (reference sequence). The J segment lost 1 base and the V segment lost 4 bases, leaving 7 bases of the junction unmatched. The CDR3 DNA reads TGTGCCAGTAGTACCACCGGGACAGGGTATAACTATGGCTACACCTTC. This codes for CASSTTGTGYNYGYTF.

The CDR3 region has the DNA TGTGCCAGCAGCTTAGGTGTGACAGGCCTTAATGAAAAACTGTTTTTT. Amino acid sequence: CASSLGVTGLNEKLFF. This rearrangement joins TRBV7-2 to TRBJ1-4, with TRBD1 as a possible D gene (6 bases). This CDR3 comprises 16 residues. V was shortened by 1 base and J by 4 bases, with 13 bases between the two germline ends. Germline CDR1 is SGHTA and CDR2 is FQGNSA.

Worth noting for this clone: The junction differs from germline at one of its ends, possibly a read error. The chain recombines TRBV7-7 with TRBJ1-4; D gene unclear. The germline V gene encodes CDR1 SSHAT and CDR2 FNYEAQ (reference sequence). There are 12 residues in the CDR3. CDR3 sequence: CASSGANEKLFF. As DNA, the CDR3 is TGTGCTAGCAGCGGGGCTAATGAAAAACTGTTTTTT.

V and J are TRBV30 and TRBJ2-3; 8 positions match TRBD2. The CDR3 has 13 amino acids. V shed 5 bases and J 1 base; nucleotides not matched to a gene: 2. Germline V lookup: CDR1 GTSNPN, CDR2 SVGIG (reference sequence). The CDR3, as DNA: TGTGCCTGGGTACTAGCGGGCACAGATACGCAGTATTTT. Amino acids: CAWVLAGTDTQYF.

V and J are TRBV20-1 and TRBJ1-1; TRBD1 matches 7 bases. Per germline, CDR1 DFQATT and CDR2 SNEGSKA (reference sequence). The ends lost 3 bases at V and 1 base at J; junction bases unmatched: 8. The CDR3 totals 15 residues. The CDR3 sequence: CSASFWQGENTEAFF. The CDR3 nucleotides are TGCAGTGCTAGTTTTTGGCAGGGGGAGAACACTGAAGCTTTCTTT.